These T cell receptor delta chains were read from a single sample in a study of Vγ9Vδ2 T cells in congenital toxoplasmosis. TCRdb applied CATT to the reads for clone calling. The sample lists 600 to 650 delta-chain clones, 7.7% occurring once. Sequenced material: gamma-delta T cells from blood. The receptor source for this set is a child under 10 years old born to a mother with Toxoplasma gondii infection during pregnancy, either congenitally infected or uninfected (not recorded which). CDR3s include the opening cysteine and the closing phenylalanine or tryptophan. Fields, in order: D gene, V gene, J gene, clone size, CDR3 protein, CDR3 DNA. A D gene is named only where the DNA matches it firmly. Expanded clones get a size class; other rows say once, few or many, or leave the size out.

D gene: TRDD3
V gene: TRDV3
J gene: TRDJ1
clone size: large
CDR3 protein: CAFRGDYWGIQTKYTDKLIF
CDR3 DNA: TGTGCCTTTAGAGGGGATTACTGGGGGATCCAGACCAAGTACACCGATAAACTCATCTTT

D gene: TRDD3
V gene: TRAV38-2/DV8
J gene: TRDJ1
clone size: large
CDR3 protein: CAYRSASGCNQAYWGILRVTDKLIF
CDR3 DNA: TGTGCTTATAGGAGCGCATCCGGCTGTAACCAAGCGTACTGGGGGATACTCAGGGTCACCGATAAACTCATCTTT

D gene: TRDD2
V gene: TRDV3
J gene: TRDJ1
clone size: large
CDR3 protein: CAFIKLPTGPPGGTDKLIF
CDR3 DNA: TGTGCCTTTATAAAACTTCCTACAGGACCTCCGGGAGGCACCGATAAACTCATCTTT

D gene: TRDD3
V gene: TRDV1
J gene: TRDJ1
clone size: large
CDR3 protein: CALGELEPYPKTYWGIHDDKLIF
CDR3 DNA: TGTGCTCTTGGGGAACTGGAGCCGTACCCAAAGACATACTGGGGGATACATGACGATAAACTCATCTTT

D gene: TRDD3
V gene: TRDV1
J gene: TRDJ1
clone size: large
CDR3 protein: CALGGVLGYWGINTDKLIF
CDR3 DNA: TGTGCTCTTGGGGGAGTACTCGGGTACTGGGGGATAAACACCGATAAACTCATCTTT

D gene: TRDD3
V gene: TRAV29/DV5
J gene: TRDJ1
clone size: large
CDR3 protein: CAASPFPVLGDTDKLIF
CDR3 DNA: TGTGCAGCAAGCCCCTTCCCGGTACTGGGGGACACCGATAAACTCATCTTT

D gene: -
V gene: TRDV1
J gene: TRDJ1
clone size: large
CDR3 protein: CALGSVPPILSTDKLIF
CDR3 DNA: TGTGCTCTTGGGTCAGTTCCCCCCATCCTCTCGACCGATAAACTCATCTTT

D gene: TRDD3
V gene: TRDV1
J gene: TRDJ1
clone size: medium-sized
CDR3 protein: CALGEELLVLGTLYTDKLIF
CDR3 DNA: TGTGCTCTTGGGGAAGAACTACTAGTACTGGGGACCCTTTACACCGATAAACTCATCTTT

D gene: -
V gene: TRDV1
J gene: TRDJ2
clone size: medium-sized
CDR3 protein: CALGELTGGTLTAQLFF
CDR3 DNA: TGTGCTCTTGGGGAACTTACGGGGGGAACTTTGACAGCACAACTCTTCTTT

D gene: -
V gene: TRAV36/DV7
J gene: TRDJ1
clone size: few
CDR3 protein: CAVYRCTGHTDKLIF
CDR3 DNA: -

D gene: -
V gene: TRDV1
J gene: TRDJ2
clone size: large
CDR3 protein: CALGATGLASTGSPRGRLTAQLFF
CDR3 DNA: TGTGCTCTTGGGGCCACCGGTCTGGCTTCCACCGGAAGTCCCCGCGGCCGGCTGACAGCACAACTCTTCTTT

D gene: TRDD3
V gene: TRDV2
J gene: TRDJ1
clone size: large
CDR3 protein: CACDTNWGIRSTDKLIF
CDR3 DNA: TGTGCCTGTGACACCAACTGGGGGATACGTTCCACCGATAAACTCATCTTT

D gene: TRDD3
V gene: TRDV2
J gene: TRDJ1
clone size: large
CDR3 protein: CACDPLRLGDMADKLIF
CDR3 DNA: TGTGCCTGTGACCCGCTAAGACTGGGGGATATGGCCGATAAACTCATCTTT

D gene: -
V gene: TRDV3
J gene: TRDJ3
clone size: large
CDR3 protein: CASAFGFLGGSSSSWDTRQMFF
CDR3 DNA: TGTGCCTCTGCTTTTGGGTTCCTAGGGGGATCCTCGAGCTCCTGGGACACCCGACAGATGTTTTTC

D gene: -
V gene: TRAV29/DV5
J gene: TRDJ1
clone size: -
CDR3 protein: CSVLLCSKRGVPQYTDKLIF
CDR3 DNA: -

D gene: -
V gene: TRDV1
J gene: TRDJ1
clone size: -
CDR3 protein: CALGERRGYWAPTDKLIF
CDR3 DNA: TGTGCTCTTGGGGAACGTCGCGGGTACTGGGCCCCCACCGATAAACTCATCTTT

D gene: -
V gene: TRAV29/DV5
J gene: TRDJ1
clone size: -
CDR3 protein: CSVLLCSNFPISFTGDTPGKLIF
CDR3 DNA: -

D gene: -
V gene: TRAV29/DV5
J gene: TRDJ1
clone size: large
CDR3 protein: CAASASKGGKYTDKLIF
CDR3 DNA: TGTGCAGCAAGCGCGTCCAAGGGGGGGAAGTACACCGATAAACTCATCTTT

D gene: -
V gene: TRDV1
J gene: TRDJ1
clone size: medium-sized
CDR3 protein: CALGATLLPPPMDPYTDKLIF
CDR3 DNA: TGTGCTCTTGGGGCCACCCTTCTTCCCCCCCCGATGGACCCGTACACCGATAAACTCATCTTT

D gene: TRDD3
V gene: TRDV1
J gene: TRDJ1
clone size: few
CDR3 protein: CALGDPPSRLLGDRDTDKLIF
CDR3 DNA: TGTGCTCTTGGGGACCCCCCCTCCCGGCTACTGGGGGATCGCGACACCGATAAACTCATCTTT

D gene: -
V gene: TRDV1
J gene: TRDJ1
clone size: large
CDR3 protein: CALGPPTFLEKECVLGDNTDKLIF
CDR3 DNA: TGTGCTCTTGGGCCGCCGACCTTCCTAGAGAAAGAGTGCGTACTGGGGGACAACACCGATAAACTCATCTTT

D gene: TRDD3
V gene: TRDV3
J gene: TRDJ1
clone size: large
CDR3 protein: CAFKCGDYWGILGTDKLIF
CDR3 DNA: TGTGCCTTTAAGTGCGGTGATTACTGGGGGATACTAGGCACCGATAAACTCATCTTT

D gene: TRDD3
V gene: TRDV1
J gene: TRDJ1
clone size: large
CDR3 protein: CALGEPLHTGDDGMGLIF
CDR3 DNA: TGTGCTCTTGGGGAACCTTTGCATACGGGGGATGACGGGATGGGCCTCATCTTT

D gene: TRDD3
V gene: TRAV36/DV7
J gene: TRDJ1
clone size: medium-sized
CDR3 protein: CAVVVGWGRIAKLIF
CDR3 DNA: TGTGCTGTGGTTGTCGGCTGGGGGCGGATCGCTAAACTCATCTTT

D gene: TRDD3
V gene: TRDV2
J gene: TRDJ1
clone size: medium-sized
CDR3 protein: CACDTRRLGVPYTDKLIF
CDR3 DNA: TGTGCCTGTGACACCAGGCGACTGGGGGTCCCGTACACCGATAAACTCATCTTT

D gene: TRDD3
V gene: TRDV1
J gene: TRDJ1
clone size: medium-sized
CDR3 protein: CALGELKGSGYWGIRYTDKLIF
CDR3 DNA: TGTGCTCTTGGGGAACTGAAAGGATCCGGATACTGGGGGATTCGTTACACCGATAAACTCATCTTT

D gene: TRDD3
V gene: TRAV29/DV5
J gene: TRDJ1
clone size: large
CDR3 protein: CAASLFGLRGICSDKLIF
CDR3 DNA: TGTGCAGCAAGCCTCTTCGGACTGAGGGGGATTTGCTCCGATAAACTCATCTTT

D gene: -
V gene: TRDV1
J gene: TRDJ1
clone size: large
CDR3 protein: CALGDRAFPTDKLIF
CDR3 DNA: TGTGCTCTTGGGGACAGGGCCTTCCCCACCGATAAACTCATCTTT

D gene: TRDD3
V gene: TRAV14/DV4
J gene: TRDJ1
clone size: medium-sized
CDR3 protein: CAMRGIHLPTKTGGYQTDKLIF
CDR3 DNA: TGTGCAATGAGAGGGATACACCTTCCTACGAAAACTGGGGGATACCAGACCGATAAACTCATCTTT

D gene: TRDD3
V gene: TRDV1
J gene: TRDJ1
clone size: large
CDR3 protein: CALGELKPLYPAVGDPSYTDKLIF
CDR3 DNA: TGTGCTCTTGGGGAACTAAAACCCCTCTACCCCGCCGTGGGGGATCCTTCATACACCGATAAACTCATCTTT

D gene: -
V gene: TRDV1
J gene: TRDJ2
clone size: large
CDR3 protein: CALGEMVGALTAQLFF
CDR3 DNA: TGTGCTCTTGGGGAAATGGTCGGAGCTTTGACAGCACAACTCTTCTTT